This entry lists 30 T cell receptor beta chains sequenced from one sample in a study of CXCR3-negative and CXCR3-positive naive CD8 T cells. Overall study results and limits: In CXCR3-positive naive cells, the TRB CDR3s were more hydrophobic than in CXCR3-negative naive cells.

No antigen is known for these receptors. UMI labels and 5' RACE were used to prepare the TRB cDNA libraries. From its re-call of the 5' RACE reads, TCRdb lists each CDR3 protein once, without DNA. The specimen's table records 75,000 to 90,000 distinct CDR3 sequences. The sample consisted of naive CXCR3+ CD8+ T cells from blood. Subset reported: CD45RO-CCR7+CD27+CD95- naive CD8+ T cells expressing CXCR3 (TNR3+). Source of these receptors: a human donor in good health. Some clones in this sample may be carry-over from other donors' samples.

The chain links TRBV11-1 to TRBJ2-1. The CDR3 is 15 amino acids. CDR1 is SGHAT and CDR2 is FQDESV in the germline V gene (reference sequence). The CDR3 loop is CASSPDGSSYNEQFF.

CDR3 sequence: CASSYSFDRAPEAFF. The chain joins TRBV6-6 to TRBJ1-1; the TRBD1 assignment by TCRdb is unverifiable without DNA. CDR1 is MNHNY and CDR2 is SVGAGI in the germline V gene (reference sequence). The CDR3 totals 15 residues.

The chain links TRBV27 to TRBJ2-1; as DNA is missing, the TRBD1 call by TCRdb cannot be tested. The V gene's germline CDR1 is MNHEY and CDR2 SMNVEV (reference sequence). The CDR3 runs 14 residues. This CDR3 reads CASQYPGAGNEQFF.

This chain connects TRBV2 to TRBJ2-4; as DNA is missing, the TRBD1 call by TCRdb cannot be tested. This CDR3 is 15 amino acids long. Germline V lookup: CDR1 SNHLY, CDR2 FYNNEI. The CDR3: CASLGTDPAKNIQYF.

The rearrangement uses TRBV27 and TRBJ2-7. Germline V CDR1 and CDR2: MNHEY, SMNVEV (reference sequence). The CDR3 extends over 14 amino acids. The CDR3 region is CASSPTRNTYEQYF.

This CDR3 reads CASSFFGRANEQFF. The chain recombines TRBV28 with TRBJ2-1. This CDR3 comprises 14 residues. Germline-derived CDR1 and CDR2 are MDHEN and SYDVKM. Combining the CDR3 with reference TRBV28 and TRBJ2-1 gives the whole variable domain DVKVTQSSRYLVKRTGEKVFLECVQDMDHENMFWYRQDPGLGLRLIYFSYDVKMKEKGDIPEGYSVSREKKERFSLILESASTNQTSMYLCASSFFGRANEQFFGPGTRLTVL.

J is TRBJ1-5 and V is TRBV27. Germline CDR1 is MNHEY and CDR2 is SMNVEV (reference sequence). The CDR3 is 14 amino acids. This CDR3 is CASSLFYSNQPQHF.

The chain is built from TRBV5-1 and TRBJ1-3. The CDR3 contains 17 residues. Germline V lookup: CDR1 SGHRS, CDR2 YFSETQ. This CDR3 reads CASSLARGAHSGNTIYF.

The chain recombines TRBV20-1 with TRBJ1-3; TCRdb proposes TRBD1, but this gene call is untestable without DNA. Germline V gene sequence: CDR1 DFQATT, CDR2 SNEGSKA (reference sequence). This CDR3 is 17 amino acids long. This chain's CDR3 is CSANHTGTEDSGNTIYF.

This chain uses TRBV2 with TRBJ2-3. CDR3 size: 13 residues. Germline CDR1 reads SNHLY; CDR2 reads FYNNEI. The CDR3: CASMPPSSDTQYF.

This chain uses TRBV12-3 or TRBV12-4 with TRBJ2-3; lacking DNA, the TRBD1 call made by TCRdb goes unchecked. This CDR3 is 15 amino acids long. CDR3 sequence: CASTLASGATDTQYF.

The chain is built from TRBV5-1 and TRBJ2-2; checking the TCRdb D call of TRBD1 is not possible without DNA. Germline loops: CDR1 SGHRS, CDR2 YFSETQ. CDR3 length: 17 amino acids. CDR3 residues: CASSPTGRGYDTGELFF.

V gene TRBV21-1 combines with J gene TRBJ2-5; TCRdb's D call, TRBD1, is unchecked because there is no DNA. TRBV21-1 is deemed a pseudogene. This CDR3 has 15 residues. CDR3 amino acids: CARLPPGDLGETQYF.

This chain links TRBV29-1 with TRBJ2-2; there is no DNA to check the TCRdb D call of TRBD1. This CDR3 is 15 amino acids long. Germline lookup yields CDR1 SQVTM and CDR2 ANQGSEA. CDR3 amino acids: CSVEDRTGGTGELFF.

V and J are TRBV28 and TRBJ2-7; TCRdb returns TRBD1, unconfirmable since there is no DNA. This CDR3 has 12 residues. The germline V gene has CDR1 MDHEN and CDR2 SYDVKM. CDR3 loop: CASSLRGGEQYF.

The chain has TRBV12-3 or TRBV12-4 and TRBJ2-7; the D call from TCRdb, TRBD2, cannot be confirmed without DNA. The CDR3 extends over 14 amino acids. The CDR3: CASSLMEGSYEQYF.

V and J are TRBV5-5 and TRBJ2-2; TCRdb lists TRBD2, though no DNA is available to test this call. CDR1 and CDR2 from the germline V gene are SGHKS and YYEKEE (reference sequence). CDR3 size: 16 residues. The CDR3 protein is CASSWLAGANTGELFF.

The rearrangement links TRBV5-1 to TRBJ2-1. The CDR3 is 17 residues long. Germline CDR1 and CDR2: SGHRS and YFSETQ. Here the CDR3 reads CASSLAVADSSYNEQFF.

CDR3 region: CASSSGTSALGEQFF. J is TRBJ2-1 and V is TRBV21-1; TCRdb designates TRBD2, a call that cannot be tested without DNA. TRBV21-1 counts as a pseudogene. CDR3 length: 15 amino acids.

The CDR3 spells CASSMSGLGVIYTDTQYF. J is TRBJ2-3 and V is TRBV5-4; TCRdb's assignment of TRBD1 cannot be checked, as there is no DNA. The CDR3 is 18 amino acids. CDR1 is SGHNT and CDR2 is YYREEE in the germline V gene (reference sequence). Looking up the rest from reference TRBV5-4 and TRBJ2-3 gives the full variable domain: ETGVTQSPTHLIKTRGQQVTLRCSSQSGHNTVSWYQQALGQGPQFIFQYYREEENGRGNFPPRFSGLQFPNYSSELNVNALELDDSALYLCASSMSGLGVIYTDTQYFGPGTRLTVL.

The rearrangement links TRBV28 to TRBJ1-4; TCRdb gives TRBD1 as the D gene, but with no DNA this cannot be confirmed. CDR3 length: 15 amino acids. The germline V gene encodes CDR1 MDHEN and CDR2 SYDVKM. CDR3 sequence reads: CASSPPVRTEEKLFF. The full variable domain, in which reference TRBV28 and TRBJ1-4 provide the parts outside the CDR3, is DVKVTQSSRYLVKRTGEKVFLECVQDMDHENMFWYRQDPGLGLRLIYFSYDVKMKEKGDIPEGYSVSREKKERFSLILESASTNQTSMYLCASSPPVRTEEKLFFGSGTQLSVL.

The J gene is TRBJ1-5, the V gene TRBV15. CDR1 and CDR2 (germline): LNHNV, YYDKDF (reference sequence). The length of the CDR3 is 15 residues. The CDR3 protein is CATSRAHEVVQPQHF.

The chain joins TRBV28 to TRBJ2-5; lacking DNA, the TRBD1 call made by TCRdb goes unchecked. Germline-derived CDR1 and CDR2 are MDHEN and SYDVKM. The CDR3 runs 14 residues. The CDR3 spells CASSLWTGQETQYF.

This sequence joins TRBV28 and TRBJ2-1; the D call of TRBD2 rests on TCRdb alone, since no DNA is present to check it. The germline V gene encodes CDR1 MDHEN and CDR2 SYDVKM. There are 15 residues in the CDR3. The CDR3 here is CASSLGLAGVNERFF.

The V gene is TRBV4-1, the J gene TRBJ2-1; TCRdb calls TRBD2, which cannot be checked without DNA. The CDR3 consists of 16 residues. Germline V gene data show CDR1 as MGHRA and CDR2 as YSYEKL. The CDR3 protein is CASSQALAGGPNEQFF.

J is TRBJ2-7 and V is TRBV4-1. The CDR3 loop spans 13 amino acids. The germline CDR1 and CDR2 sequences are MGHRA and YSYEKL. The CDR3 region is CASSAGRSYEQYF.

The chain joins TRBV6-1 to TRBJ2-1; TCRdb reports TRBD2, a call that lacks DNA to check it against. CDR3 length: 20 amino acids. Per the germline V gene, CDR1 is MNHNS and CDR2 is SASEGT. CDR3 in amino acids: CASTPKSGFVPTSSYNEQFF.

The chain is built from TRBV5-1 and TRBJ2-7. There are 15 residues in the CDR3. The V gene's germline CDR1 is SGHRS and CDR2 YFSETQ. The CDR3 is CASRFGYGRAYEQYF.

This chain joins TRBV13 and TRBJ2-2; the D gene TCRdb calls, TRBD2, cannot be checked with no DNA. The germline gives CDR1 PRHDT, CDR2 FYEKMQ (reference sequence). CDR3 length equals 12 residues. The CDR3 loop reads CASSPSPGELFF.

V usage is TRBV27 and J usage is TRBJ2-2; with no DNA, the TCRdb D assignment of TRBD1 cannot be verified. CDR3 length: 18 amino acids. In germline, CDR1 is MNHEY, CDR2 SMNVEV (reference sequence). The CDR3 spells CASSPDPKGASNTGELFF.